This entry concerns a single T cell receptor (beta chain). Antigen unknown. The data are from a study of cytomegalovirus exposure and HLA in healthy donors. General observations from the study: Using a false discovery rate of 0.05, a later analysis showed that 16,951 TCR beta sequences were associated with HLA alleles. Sequence variants that were highly shared formed a cluster that was likely a sequencing artifact. Later work found that TCR association rates differed between HLA loci; DRB1 had the most and HLA-C the fewest. The study flagged about 160 TCR beta chains as cytomegalovirus-associated.

CDR1 is LNHNV, CDR2 YYDKDF, per germline (reference sequence). V was pared by 0 bases and J by 2 bases, with 6 bases between. The CDR3 has 14 residues. The PCR made use of 60 Vbeta and 13 Jbeta primers. Generated by immunoSEQ multiplex PCR, the TCRdb table keeps only in-frame clones and is missing some. The sample contains over 150,000 clones, roughly three quarters of which appear only once. The sequencing sample was made of PBMCs. This sequence was found in a man aged 25-45 years in good health and CMV-seropositive. The chain is built from TRBV15 and TRBJ2-3; the D is unclear. CDR3 DNA: TGTGCCACCAGCAGAGATATTTTCACAGATACGCAGTATTTT. Translation: CATSRDIFTDTQYF.